The rows below give T cell receptor beta chains drawn from one sample of a study of molecular identifiers for immune sequencing clone quantification. One entry per CDR3 protein results from TCRdb running MiXCR on the PCR reads. The sample includes more than 450,000 distinct CDR3 sequences, roughly 26% of them seen just once. The specimen sequenced was naive CD8+ T cells from blood, with Jurkat cell RNA spiked in. The receptors shown here come from a human donor in good health. Some libraries in this study had Jurkat cell RNA spiked in. CDR3s include the opening cysteine and the closing phenylalanine or tryptophan. Each record gives: D gene, clone size, J gene, V gene, CDR3 DNA, CDR3 protein. A D gene is named only where the DNA matches it firmly. Rows may omit the clone size; those that give it use once, few, many or a size class.

d_call: NA; clone_size: few; j_call: TRBJ2-5; v_call: TRBV5-4; cdr3_nt: TGTGCCAGCAGCTTAAGGACGGAAGAGACCCAGTACTTC; cdr3_aa: CASSLRTEETQYF
d_call: NA; clone_size: NA; j_call: TRBJ2-1; v_call: TRBV5-3; cdr3_nt: TGTGCCAGCAGCTCCTCCGAATACAATGAGCAGTTCTTC; cdr3_aa: CASSSSEYNEQFF
d_call: TRBD2; clone_size: many; j_call: TRBJ2-3; v_call: TRBV28; cdr3_nt: TGTGCCAGCAGTTTAACTAGCGGGAGCCAAGATACGCAGTATTTT; cdr3_aa: CASSLTSGSQDTQYF
d_call: NA; clone_size: many; j_call: TRBJ2-2; v_call: TRBV7-9; cdr3_nt: TGTGCCAGCAGCTGGGGTCTGAGTACCGGGGAGCTGTTTTTT; cdr3_aa: CASSWGLSTGELFF
d_call: TRBD2; clone_size: few; j_call: TRBJ2-3; v_call: TRBV12-3/TRBV12-4; cdr3_nt: TGTGCCAGCAGTTCTAGCGGGGGGGCCTCAGATACGCAGTATTTT; cdr3_aa: CASSSSGGASDTQYF
d_call: TRBD1; clone_size: few; j_call: TRBJ1-4; v_call: TRBV7-6; cdr3_nt: TGTGCCAGCAGCCCGGACAGGGGGAATGAAAAACTGTTTTTT; cdr3_aa: CASSPDRGNEKLFF
d_call: NA; clone_size: few; j_call: TRBJ1-1; v_call: TRBV11-1; cdr3_nt: TGTGCCAGCAGCTACAGGGCTGGCACTGAAGCTTTCTTT; cdr3_aa: CASSYRAGTEAFF
d_call: TRBD1; clone_size: many; j_call: TRBJ2-7; v_call: TRBV29-1; cdr3_nt: TGCAGCGTCCAAACCTTAGGGGACAGGGGGTACGAGCAGTACTTC; cdr3_aa: CSVQTLGDRGYEQYF
d_call: NA; clone_size: few; j_call: TRBJ2-2; v_call: TRBV7-9; cdr3_nt: TGTGCCAGCAGCCCCGTCTCCTTCCCCGGGGAGCTGTTTTTT; cdr3_aa: CASSPVSFPGELFF
d_call: NA; clone_size: NA; j_call: TRBJ2-7; v_call: TRBV30; cdr3_nt: TGTGCCTGGAGTGTACTGCTAGCGTCACGCCTCGAGCAGTACTTC; cdr3_aa: CAWSVLLASRLEQYF
d_call: TRBD1; clone_size: NA; j_call: TRBJ2-7; v_call: TRBV6-2/TRBV6-3; cdr3_nt: TGTGCCAGCAGTTACGGGGACAGGGAATGCGAGCAGTACTTC; cdr3_aa: CASSYGDRECEQYF
d_call: NA; clone_size: NA; j_call: TRBJ2-7; v_call: TRBV5-1; cdr3_nt: TGCGCCAGCAGCGCGGGACGAAGCTCCTACGAGCAGTGCTTC; cdr3_aa: CASSAGRSSYEQCF
d_call: NA; clone_size: NA; j_call: TRBJ1-5; v_call: TRBV12-3/TRBV12-4; cdr3_nt: TGTGCCAGCAGTTTATCCGGAGACGTTCTTAGCAATCAGCCCCAGCATTTT; cdr3_aa: CASSLSGDVLSNQPQHF
d_call: NA; clone_size: once; j_call: TRBJ1-4; v_call: TRBV19; cdr3_nt: TGTGCCAGTAGAAACAAGATCGGTATGGATAAAAAACTGTTTTTT; cdr3_aa: CASRNKIGMDKKLFF
d_call: NA; clone_size: many; j_call: TRBJ1-1; v_call: TRBV18; cdr3_nt: TGTGCCAGCTCACCAGACTCGGACAGACTGAACACTGAAGCTTTCTTT; cdr3_aa: CASSPDSDRLNTEAFF
d_call: TRBD1; clone_size: NA; j_call: TRBJ2-3; v_call: TRBV28; cdr3_nt: TGTGCCAGCAGTTGGGACAGAGGACGTATTCCAGATACGCAGTATTTT; cdr3_aa: CASSWDRGRIPDTQYF
d_call: NA; clone_size: few; j_call: TRBJ2-7; v_call: TRBV4-1; cdr3_nt: TGCGCCAGCAGCCAAGATAGGCAGAGAACCTACGAGCAGTACTTC; cdr3_aa: CASSQDRQRTYEQYF
d_call: NA; clone_size: NA; j_call: TRBJ1-1; v_call: TRBV6-5; cdr3_nt: TGTGCCAGCAGTTATGCCGGGGGCACTGAAGCTTTCTTT; cdr3_aa: CASSYAGGTEAFF
d_call: TRBD1; clone_size: NA; j_call: TRBJ2-1; v_call: TRBV6-5; cdr3_nt: TGTGCCAGCAGTTACCAGACAGGGGGCAATGAGCAGCTCTTC; cdr3_aa: CASSYQTGGNEQLF
d_call: TRBD2; clone_size: NA; j_call: TRBJ2-1; v_call: TRBV20-1; cdr3_nt: TGCAGTGCTAGAGACCGGAGCGGGGGCTACAATGAGCTGTTCTTC; cdr3_aa: CSARDRSGGYNELFF
d_call: TRBD2; clone_size: few; j_call: TRBJ2-1; v_call: TRBV29-1; cdr3_nt: TGCAGCGGACCGGTGGCGGGAGCTGCCCACAAGGAGCAGTTCTTC; cdr3_aa: CSGPVAGAAHKEQFF
d_call: NA; clone_size: NA; j_call: TRBJ2-7; v_call: TRBV4-3; cdr3_nt: TGCGCCAGCAGCCGTGACAGGTTCCACGAGCAGTACTTC; cdr3_aa: CASSRDRFHEQYF
d_call: TRBD2; clone_size: NA; j_call: TRBJ2-1; v_call: TRBV12-5; cdr3_nt: TGTGCTAGTGGTTTATCCTCCCGTACTAGCGGGGGTTTGGAGGAGGAGTTCTTC; cdr3_aa: CASGLSSRTSGGLEEEFF
d_call: NA; clone_size: many; j_call: TRBJ2-2; v_call: TRBV7-9; cdr3_nt: TGTGCCAGCAGCTTCCTGTTGTACACGACCGGGGAGCTGTTTTTT; cdr3_aa: CASSFLLYTTGELFF
d_call: TRBD1; clone_size: many; j_call: TRBJ1-2; v_call: TRBV4-1; cdr3_nt: TGCGCCAGCAGCCAAGGTACAGGACAGGGCTATGGCTACACCTTC; cdr3_aa: CASSQGTGQGYGYTF
d_call: NA; clone_size: NA; j_call: TRBJ1-1; v_call: TRBV12-3/TRBV12-4; cdr3_nt: TGTGCCAGCAGTCCGCTCAGGGAGACTGAAGCTTTCTTT; cdr3_aa: CASSPLRETEAFF
d_call: NA; clone_size: NA; j_call: TRBJ1-1; v_call: TRBV6-5; cdr3_nt: TGTGCCAGCAGGGCAGGGGCCCTTAGCACTGAAGCTTTCTTT; cdr3_aa: CASRAGALSTEAFF
d_call: TRBD2; clone_size: NA; j_call: TRBJ2-2; v_call: TRBV20-1; cdr3_nt: TGCAGTGCTCCCGGACTAGCGGGAGGTTCGAACACCGGGGAGCTGTTTTTT; cdr3_aa: CSAPGLAGGSNTGELFF
d_call: NA; clone_size: few; j_call: TRBJ2-5; v_call: TRBV12-5; cdr3_nt: TGTGCTAGTGGTTTGTTGACTACCGGGACCCAAGAGACCCAGTACTTC; cdr3_aa: CASGLLTTGTQETQYF
d_call: NA; clone_size: few; j_call: TRBJ2-2; v_call: TRBV27; cdr3_nt: TGTGCCAGCAGTTTTATCGGTGTACAGGGAGGGGACGGGGAGCTGTTTTTT; cdr3_aa: CASSFIGVQGGDGELFF
d_call: NA; clone_size: NA; j_call: TRBJ2-1; v_call: TRBV2; cdr3_nt: TGTGCCAGCTCCATGGTACCGGGCCACCCTGGGACACCACCTAACAATGAGCAGTTCTTC; cdr3_aa: CASSMVPGHPGTPPNNEQFF
d_call: NA; clone_size: many; j_call: TRBJ2-7; v_call: TRBV7-9; cdr3_nt: TGTGCCAGCAGCCCTAGTGGGTATTCCTACGAGCAGTACTTC; cdr3_aa: CASSPSGYSYEQYF
d_call: NA; clone_size: few; j_call: TRBJ1-5; v_call: TRBV5-4; cdr3_nt: TGTGCCAGCAGCCCGGACAGTTATGGCAATCAGCCCCAGCATTTT; cdr3_aa: CASSPDSYGNQPQHF
d_call: NA; clone_size: NA; j_call: TRBJ1-2; v_call: TRBV13; cdr3_nt: TGTGCCAGTACGGGACGGACTAACTATGGCTACACCTTC; cdr3_aa: CASTGRTNYGYTF
d_call: NA; clone_size: NA; j_call: TRBJ1-1; v_call: TRBV19; cdr3_nt: TGTGCCAGTAGTACTTCAGGGCGAGCGAACACTGAAGCTTTCTTT; cdr3_aa: CASSTSGRANTEAFF
d_call: TRBD2; clone_size: many; j_call: TRBJ2-3; v_call: TRBV7-9; cdr3_nt: TGTGCCAGCAGCTTACCCCTGGAACCTTCGACTAGCGGCACAGATACGCAGTATTTT; cdr3_aa: CASSLPLEPSTSGTDTQYF
d_call: NA; clone_size: many; j_call: TRBJ2-7; v_call: TRBV7-6; cdr3_nt: TGTGCCAGCAGCTTAGCGGCTGGCAGCCACGAGCAGTACTTC; cdr3_aa: CASSLAAGSHEQYF
d_call: TRBD2; clone_size: few; j_call: TRBJ2-7; v_call: TRBV3-1; cdr3_nt: TGTGCCAGCAGCCAGGATGTAGCGGGAGGGCTTGATTCCTACGAGCAGTACTTC; cdr3_aa: CASSQDVAGGLDSYEQYF
d_call: TRBD1; clone_size: few; j_call: TRBJ2-7; v_call: TRBV30; cdr3_nt: TGTGCCTGGAGTCTCAAGACAGGGTATTCGTTCGAGCAGTACTTC; cdr3_aa: CAWSLKTGYSFEQYF
d_call: NA; clone_size: few; j_call: TRBJ2-7; v_call: TRBV24-1; cdr3_nt: TGTGCCACCAGTGACTCCGGGACGGTCGATTCCTACGAGCAGTACTTC; cdr3_aa: CATSDSGTVDSYEQYF
d_call: TRBD2; clone_size: few; j_call: TRBJ2-7; v_call: TRBV6-2/TRBV6-3; cdr3_nt: TGTGCCAGCAGTTACCCTACTAGCGGCGTTTACGAGCAGTACTTC; cdr3_aa: CASSYPTSGVYEQYF
d_call: NA; clone_size: few; j_call: TRBJ2-7; v_call: TRBV5-6; cdr3_nt: TGTGTCAGCAGCTTGGGGGGCGGATACGAGCAGTACTTC; cdr3_aa: CVSSLGGGYEQYF
d_call: NA; clone_size: many; j_call: TRBJ1-4; v_call: TRBV7-9; cdr3_nt: TGTGCCAGCAGTCCACCGGGACACCCCTTGTTTTTT; cdr3_aa: CASSPPGHPLFF
d_call: TRBD2; clone_size: NA; j_call: TRBJ2-1; v_call: TRBV3-1; cdr3_nt: TGTGCCAGCAGCCAAGGACTAGCCGAGAAGCAGTTCTTC; cdr3_aa: CASSQGLAEKQFF
d_call: TRBD2; clone_size: NA; j_call: TRBJ2-5; v_call: TRBV10-3; cdr3_nt: TGTGCCATCAGTGACGTTGCAACCGGGACTAGCGGGAGGGTATGGGAGACCCAGTACTTC; cdr3_aa: CAISDVATGTSGRVWETQYF
d_call: TRBD2; clone_size: NA; j_call: TRBJ2-5; v_call: TRBV2; cdr3_nt: TGTGCCAGCAGGGGACTAGACCATGAAGAGACCCAGTACTTC; cdr3_aa: CASRGLDHEETQYF
d_call: NA; clone_size: NA; j_call: TRBJ1-6; v_call: TRBV30; cdr3_nt: TGTGCCTGGAGTGTACTTGGCGCCGCTAATTCACCCCTCCACTTT; cdr3_aa: CAWSVLGAANSPLHF
d_call: NA; clone_size: many; j_call: TRBJ2-7; v_call: TRBV5-1; cdr3_nt: TGCGCCAGCAGCTCGATCCCGGAGGACGAGCAGTACTTC; cdr3_aa: CASSSIPEDEQYF
d_call: TRBD1; clone_size: NA; j_call: TRBJ2-1; v_call: TRBV20-1; cdr3_nt: TGCAGTGCGGAAACGGGACAGGGGTACAATGAGCAGTTCTTC; cdr3_aa: CSAETGQGYNEQFF
d_call: TRBD1; clone_size: NA; j_call: TRBJ2-4; v_call: TRBV20-1; cdr3_nt: TGCAGTGCTAGAGATACAGGGGGCCAAAACATTCAGTACTTC; cdr3_aa: CSARDTGGQNIQYF
d_call: NA; clone_size: many; j_call: TRBJ2-1; v_call: TRBV9; cdr3_nt: TGTGCCAGCAGCGGGGCGGTATCCTACAATGAGCAGTTCTTC; cdr3_aa: CASSGAVSYNEQFF
d_call: NA; clone_size: NA; j_call: TRBJ2-3; v_call: TRBV6-5; cdr3_nt: TGTGCCAGCAGTATCTTTTTCCGGCCGGAACGGATGACAGATACGCAGTATTTT; cdr3_aa: CASSIFFRPERMTDTQYF
d_call: NA; clone_size: few; j_call: TRBJ1-2; v_call: TRBV12-3/TRBV12-4; cdr3_nt: TGTGCCAGCAGTTTCTTTCGAGACAGCTATGGCTACACCTTC; cdr3_aa: CASSFFRDSYGYTF
d_call: NA; clone_size: few; j_call: TRBJ2-3; v_call: TRBV10-1; cdr3_nt: TGCGCCAGCAGTGAGTCAAGGATCACAGATACGCAGTATTTT; cdr3_aa: CASSESRITDTQYF
d_call: TRBD1; clone_size: few; j_call: TRBJ2-6; v_call: TRBV15; cdr3_nt: TGTGCCACCAGCAAGTCAACCGGGACAGGAGTTTTTTCTGGGGCCAACGTCCTGACTTTC; cdr3_aa: CATSKSTGTGVFSGANVLTF